These 10 T cell receptor beta chains were sequenced from one sample in a study of shared clonotypes between healthy human individuals. Repertoires were generated with immunoSEQ multiplex PCR, while TCRdb's copy carries only in-frame clones and drops some. This table holds some 2.4 million clones, 93% found once. Sequencing input: naive CD4+ T cells from PBMCs. Sample subset: CD45RA+ positively selected. These TCRs come from a man aged 18-30 years in good health. Some clones in this sample may be carry-over from other donors' samples.

For this clone: The germline gene is not matched at one end of the junction; a read error may be the cause. This chain connects TRBV20-1 to TRBJ1-6; D not certain. Germline V CDR1 and CDR2: DFQATT, SNEGSKA (reference sequence). There are 9 residues in the CDR3. The CDR3 sequence: CSASATGYF. CDR3 nucleotide sequence: TGCAGTGCTAGTGCTACTGGGTACTTT.

The V call is TRBV19, the J call TRBJ2-2, with unresolved D. Germline V gives CDR1 LNHDA, CDR2 SQIVND (reference sequence). V lost 3 bases, J lost 5 bases, and 1 base lay in between. The CDR3 sequence is 11 residues long. The CDR3 bases are TGTGCCAGTAGTATGACCGGGGAGCTGTTTTTT. Translated, it gives CASSMTGELFF.

As regards this clone: Other DNA sequences within the sample encode an identical CDR3. This chain uses TRBV28 with TRBJ2-7, with TRBD1 as a possible D gene (6 bases). The CDR3 contains 12 residues. CDR1 and CDR2 from the germline V gene are MDHEN and SYDVKM. V lost 6 bases to trimming and J lost 4 bases, with 10 bases between them. The CDR3 loop reads CASSSRGYEQYF. The DNA for the CDR3 is TGTGCCAGCAGCTCTAGGGGGTACGAGCAGTACTTC.

The genes are TRBV5-1 and TRBJ2-2, with 12 bases that match TRBD1. In germline, CDR1 is SGHRS, CDR2 YFSETQ. The CDR3 extends over 15 amino acids. V was clipped by 4 bases and J by 5 bases; unmatched bases: 3. For the CDR3, the DNA is TGCGCCAGCAGCGGGACAGGGGGCCCGACCGGGGAGCTGTTTTTT. It encodes CASSGTGGPTGELFF.

This clone turned up a few times. J is TRBJ1-2 and V is TRBV29-1; D not certain. This CDR3 has 13 residues. Germline lookup yields CDR1 SQVTM and CDR2 ANQGSEA. Deletions cut 0 bases from V and 3 bases from J, with 8 bases between. CDR3 amino acids: CSVEEQADYGYTF. The CDR3 bases are TGCAGCGTTGAAGAACAAGCCGACTATGGCTACACCTTC.

Of note for this clone: This same CDR3 is encoded by further DNA sequences in the sample. The rearrangement joins TRBV18 to TRBJ2-2, with a tentative D call TRBD1 (5 bases). V dropped 1 base and J dropped 2 bases, with 8 bases sitting between them. CDR1 is KGHSH and CDR2 is LQKENI in the germline V gene. The CDR3 length is 15 residues. The CDR3 sequence: CASSPRQGNTGELFF. The CDR3 DNA sequence: TGTGCCAGCTCACCACGGCAGGGTAACACCGGGGAGCTGTTTTTT.

This chain joins TRBV6-1 and TRBJ2-7; D may be TRBD1 (6 bases). V lost 4 bases and J 5 bases, leaving 12 bases between the germline ends. This CDR3 has 13 amino acids. Germline CDR1 and CDR2: MNHNS and SASEGT. CDR3 nucleotide sequence: TGTGCCAGCAGTGTACAGGGTTACCACGAGCAGTACTTC. Amino acids: CASSVQGYHEQYF.

CDR3 DNA sequence: TGTGCCAGCAGCCCCTACGATTCACCCCTCCACTTT. This encodes CASSPYDSPLHF. The chain employs TRBV13 and TRBJ1-6; no definite D call. Trimming removed 5 bases from V and 8 bases from J, with 7 bases in between. In germline, CDR1 is PRHDT, CDR2 FYEKMQ (reference sequence). There are 12 residues in the CDR3.

This chain links TRBV30 with TRBJ1-1, with 7 bases aligning to TRBD1. The CDR3 is made up of 14 amino acids. V lost 2 bases, J lost 2 bases, and 5 bases stayed unmatched. In germline, CDR1 is GTSNPN, CDR2 SVGIG (reference sequence). The CDR3, as DNA: TGTGCCTGGAGTAAACCAGGGGGTAACACTGAAGCTTTCTTT. Translating gives CAWSKPGGNTEAFF.

This sequence joins TRBV7-2 and TRBJ2-5; 11 bases match TRBD2. Germline V gene sequence: CDR1 SGHTA, CDR2 FQGNSA. CDR3 length: 16 amino acids. Trimming cost V 5 bases and J 3 bases; bases outside gene matches: 8. CDR3 nucleotide sequence: TGTGCCAGCAGCGTCTCCGGGACTAGCGGCGAAGAGACCCAGTACTTC. Its translation is CASSVSGTSGEETQYF.